The 10 T cell receptor beta chains presented below share a single source sample, sequenced in a study of cytomegalovirus exposure and HLA in healthy donors (dated by TCRdb to 2016 to 2017). Libraries were made using the immunoSEQ multiplex PCR assay. A mixture of 60 forward primers for TCR Vbeta segments and 13 reverse primers for TCR Jbeta segments was used in the multiplex PCR. The table comes from immuneACCESS by way of TCRdb, which keeps in-frame sequences with V and J called. Part of the clones is missing from these tables; in studies checked, under half for an unresolved V gene and the rest for unknown reasons. The sample records some 150,000 clones, roughly 76% of which are singletons. Over 1.1% of the sample is in the top ten clones. What was sequenced was PBMCs. These receptors all come from a man aged 60 to 69 in good health and CMV-seronegative.

This clone was seen a handful of times. The chain employs TRBV5-5 and TRBJ2-5, with TRBD1 matching over 11 bases. The germline V gene encodes CDR1 SGHKS and CDR2 YYEKEE (reference sequence). This CDR3 is 15 amino acids long. V shed 3 bases and J 2 bases; nucleotides not matched to a gene: 3. The CDR3 coding sequence is TGTGCCAGCAGCTGGGGGACAGGGGGTCAAGAGACCCAGTACTTC. Its translation: CASSWGTGGQETQYF.

The V call is TRBV19, the J call TRBJ1-5; 8 nucleotides match TRBD1. This CDR3 contains 17 residues. The V segment lost 2 bases and the J segment 5 bases; nucleotides outside the gene matches: 11. Germline lookup yields CDR1 LNHDA and CDR2 SQIVND (reference sequence). The CDR3 is CASSIPFRRRGHQPQHF. CDR3 nucleotide sequence: TGTGCCAGTAGTATACCGTTTAGGCGCAGGGGGCATCAGCCCCAGCATTTT.

The rearrangement links TRBV11-2 to TRBJ2-2; 10 bases agree with TRBD1. Looked up from germline, CDR1 is SGHAT and CDR2 is FQNNGV. With V trimmed by 1 base and J by 16 bases, 9 bases remained unmatched. The CDR3 contains 14 residues. CDR3 bases: TGTGCCAGCAGCTTAGGCCTGACAGGGGGCGGCGGGTTTTTT. This gives the protein CASSLGLTGGGGFF.

The chain links TRBV28 to TRBJ2-7; no definite D call. Per germline, CDR1 MDHEN and CDR2 SYDVKM. The CDR3 is 14 amino acids. Trimming cost V 2 bases and J 2 bases, with 10 bases left between them. The CDR3 loop reads CASSLRRMAYEQYF. CDR3 DNA: TGTGCCAGCAGTTTAAGGCGGATGGCCTACGAGCAGTACTTC.

The chain employs TRBV6-5 and TRBJ1-1, with TRBD1 matching 7 bases. Germline V gene lookup returns CDR1 MNHEY and CDR2 SVGAGI. V gave up 6 bases and J gave up 5 bases; unmatched junction bases: 12. The CDR3 extends over 15 amino acids. The CDR3 sequence is CASRTPDRALTEAFF. The CDR3 region has the DNA TGTGCCAGCAGAACGCCCGACAGGGCGCTAACTGAAGCTTTCTTT.

The chain employs TRBV14 and TRBJ1-1; D perhaps matches TRBD1 (5 bases). Trimming took 4 bases from V and 1 from J, leaving 7 bases between them. The CDR3 extends over 13 amino acids. CDR1 SGHDN and CDR2 FVKESK come from the germline V gene. DNA for the CDR3: TGTGCCAGCAGCCGACAGACGAACACTGAAGCTTTCTTT. Encoded protein: CASSRQTNTEAFF.

This clone was picked up a small number of times. The junction departs from the called germline gene at one end, perhaps through a read error. The CDR3 reads CASSLGARF. The DNA for the CDR3 is TGTGCCAGCAGCTTGGGGGCCCGTTTT. This chain joins TRBV5-6 and TRBJ1-5; unclear D gene. CDR1 and CDR2 from the germline V gene are SGHDT and YYEEEE. This CDR3 contains 9 residues.

This clone occurred a few times. The rearrangement links TRBV7-9 to TRBJ1-1, with no clear D. Germline V gives CDR1 SEHNR, CDR2 FQNEAQ (reference sequence). V was clipped by 2 bases and J by 4 bases, with 2 bases between them. CDR3 length: 11 residues. CDR3 DNA: TGTGCCAGCAGCTTACTCACTGAAGCTTTCTTT. Its translation is CASSLLTEAFF.

This clone turned up a few times. This chain's CDR3 is CASSLSGGELYGYTF. As DNA, the CDR3 is TGTGCCAGCAGTTTATCAGGGGGCGAACTCTATGGCTACACCTTC. V is TRBV28 and J is TRBJ1-2, with TRBD1 matching 8 bases. V was clipped by 1 base and J by 4 bases; unmatched bases: 5. This CDR3 is built from 15 residues. Germline V gene sequence: CDR1 MDHEN, CDR2 SYDVKM.

The chain carries TRBV5-1 and TRBJ2-5, with 11 nucleotides matching TRBD2. Germline V gene lookup returns CDR1 SGHRS and CDR2 YFSETQ. Germline trimming cut 3 bases from V and 1 base from J; bases unmatched to any gene: 11. The CDR3 has 18 amino acids. The chain's CDR3 is CASSSLAGGSPRQETQYF. CDR3 bases: TGCGCCAGCAGCTCCTTAGCGGGAGGGTCCCCACGCCAAGAGACCCAGTACTTC.